This section outlines one T cell receptor (beta chain) sequence together with its context. The germline V gene has CDR1 MNHEY and CDR2 SVGAGI. The CDR3 has 15 residues. Trimming at V came to 6 bases and at J to 4 bases, leaving 7 bases not matched to a gene. The sample belongs to a study of T cell repertoires in aging, cancer and after chemotherapy. A mixed TRB-A/B primer pool amplified rearranged TRB by multiplex touch-down PCR. TCRdb processed the multiplex PCR reads anew with MiXCR; each CDR3 protein has one entry. The data contain about 13,000 distinct CDR3 sequences, roughly 28% of them singletons. TCR beta rearrangements were amplified from peripheral blood genomic DNA.

Sequenced input: blood. The chain couples TRBV6-5 to TRBJ2-1, with 9 nucleotides matching TRBD1. This TCR derives from a human donor in good health. CDR3 region: CASSPGQGIYNEQFF. The CDR3 DNA reads as TGTGCCAGCAGCCCGGGACAGGGAATTTACAATGAGCAGTTCTTC.